The clone carrying this T cell receptor (beta chain) was observed a handful of times. Its antigen is unidentified. Germline V gives CDR1 MNHNS, CDR2 SASEGT. CDR3 size: 13 residues. Trimming shortened V by 11 bases and J by 1 base, and 13 bases separated the two germline ends. These data come from a study of metastatic and nonmetastatic thyroid tumors. Overall study context: Patients with malignant and benign thyroid disease provided blood and tumor or nodule tissue, whose repertoires were compared. Study-level points and caveats: A significant increase in TCR beta diversity was reportedly seen in malignant thyroid tumors relative to benign nodules, in blood and tumor.

TCRdb re-processed the PCR reads through MiXCR. This sample yields tens of thousands of clones, of which roughly 24% are seen a single time; roughly 14% belongs to the top ten. No treatment had been given to any patient before thyroid surgery. The V call is TRBV6-1, the J call TRBJ2-3; D gene ambiguous. The TCR was taken from a female donor with papillary thyroid cancer or a benign thyroid nodule (not recorded which). Some clones in this sample may be carry-over from other donors' samples. The specimen sequenced was tumor tissue. The CDR3 reads CARLRTRTDTQYF. The DNA for the CDR3 is TGTGCCCGCCTTCGGACCCGCACAGATACGCAGTATTTT.